This T cell receptor beta chain appears in the sequencing data of a study of shared clonotypes between healthy human individuals. This CDR3 has 14 residues. The germline CDR1 and CDR2 sequences are SGHTA and FQGTGA. V gave up 0 bases and J gave up 0 bases, with 2 bases separating them. Measured with immunoSEQ multiplex PCR; TCRdb has only the in-frame clones, and not every one. The sample lists 2 million to 2.5 million clones, roughly 94% occurring once. Study outcomes and limitations: What rarefaction showed was incomplete sorted-subset sequencing despite large depth.

About this clone: Its target is not known. In the same sample, other DNA sequences code for this CDR3.

The authors divided CD4+ cells into CD45RA+ naive and CD45RA-negative memory subsets. The sample taken for sequencing was naive CD4+ T cells sorted from blood. Documented subset: CD45RA+ positively selected. This TCR was sampled from a man aged 18 to 30 in good health. The chain employs TRBV7-3 and TRBJ2-2; D is unclear. In DNA, the CDR3 is TGTGCCAGCAGCTTAACCTCGAACACCGGGGAGCTGTTTTTT. Amino acids: CASSLTSNTGELFF.